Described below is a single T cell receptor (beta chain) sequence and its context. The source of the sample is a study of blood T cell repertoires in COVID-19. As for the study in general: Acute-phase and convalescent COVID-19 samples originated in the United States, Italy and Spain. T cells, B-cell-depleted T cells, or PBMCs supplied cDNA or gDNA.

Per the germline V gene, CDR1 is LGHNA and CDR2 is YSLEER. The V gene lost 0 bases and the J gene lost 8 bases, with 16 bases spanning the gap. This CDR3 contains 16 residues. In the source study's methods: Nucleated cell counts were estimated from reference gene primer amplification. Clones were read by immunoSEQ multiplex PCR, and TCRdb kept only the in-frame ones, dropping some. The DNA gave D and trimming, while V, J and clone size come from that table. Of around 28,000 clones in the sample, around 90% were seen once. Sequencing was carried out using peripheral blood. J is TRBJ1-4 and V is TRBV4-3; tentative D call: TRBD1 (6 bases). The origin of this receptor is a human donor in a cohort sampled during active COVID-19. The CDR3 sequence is CASSQDRVGAGEKLFF. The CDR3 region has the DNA TGCGCCAGCAGCCAAGATCGGGTGGGGGCAGGGGAAAAACTGTTTTTT.